This is a list of T cell receptor beta chains from one sample in a study of T cell responses to AZD1222 COVID-19 vaccine. Repertoires were generated with immunoSEQ multiplex PCR, while TCRdb's copy carries only in-frame clones and drops some. The table lists 160,000 or so clones, about nine tenths of them singletons. This specimen consisted of peripheral blood, obtained on day 0 of AZD1222 vaccination. These receptors were obtained from an adult in good health. Each CDR3 is given with its conserved first and last residue. Each record gives: V gene, J gene, clone size, D gene, CDR3 DNA, CDR3 protein. A D gene is named only where the DNA matches it firmly. Clone size is stated in some rows and not others, as once, few, many or a class when expanded.

v_gene: TRBV6-1
j_gene: TRBJ1-1
abundance: .
d_gene: TRBD1
CDR3nt: TGTGCCAGCAGTGATTTATGGTCCGGGGGACAGGGTTCCGCTTTCTTT
CDR3aa: CASSDLWSGGQGSAFF

v_gene: TRBV6-2/TRBV6-3
j_gene: TRBJ2-1
abundance: .
d_gene: .
CDR3nt: TGTGCCAGCAGCCCCAAAAGTGCGCGGGCGGACAATGAGCAGTTCTTC
CDR3aa: CASSPKSARADNEQFF

v_gene: TRBV5-4
j_gene: TRBJ2-7
abundance: .
d_gene: .
CDR3nt: TGTGCCAGCAGCTACGGACGGGGCGAGCAGTACTTC
CDR3aa: CASSYGRGEQYF

v_gene: TRBV2
j_gene: TRBJ2-7
abundance: .
d_gene: TRBD1
CDR3nt: TGTGCCAGTGGACAGGGGGCCCACGAGCAGTACTTC
CDR3aa: CASGQGAHEQYF

v_gene: TRBV19
j_gene: TRBJ1-2
abundance: .
d_gene: TRBD1
CDR3nt: TGTGCCAGTAGACTACGAAGGGGGCACGAGGATGGCTACACCTTC
CDR3aa: CASRLRRGHEDGYTF

v_gene: TRBV7-8
j_gene: TRBJ2-2
abundance: .
d_gene: TRBD2
CDR3nt: TGTGCCAGCAGCCCCTCCCGAGGACTAGCAGATACCGGGGAGCTGTTTTTT
CDR3aa: CASSPSRGLADTGELFF

v_gene: TRBV6-1
j_gene: TRBJ1-2
abundance: .
d_gene: .
CDR3nt: TGTGCCAGCAGTGACCCCAGTGTTGGGGTGTACTATGGCTACACCTTC
CDR3aa: CASSDPSVGVYYGYTF

v_gene: TRBV5-1
j_gene: TRBJ1-3
abundance: .
d_gene: TRBD1
CDR3nt: TGCGCCAGCAGCTCCGACAGGGGAGGTGGAAACACCATATATTTT
CDR3aa: CASSSDRGGGNTIYF

v_gene: TRBV2
j_gene: TRBJ1-5
abundance: .
d_gene: .
CDR3nt: TGTGCCAGCACCAAGGGAGGCAATCAGCCCCAGCATTTT
CDR3aa: CASTKGGNQPQHF

v_gene: TRBV2
j_gene: TRBJ2-1
abundance: .
d_gene: TRBD2
CDR3nt: TGTGCCAGCGAACGACTAGCGGGAGAAAATGAGCAGTTCTTC
CDR3aa: CASERLAGENEQFF

v_gene: TRBV28
j_gene: TRBJ1-2
abundance: .
d_gene: .
CDR3nt: TGTGCCAGCAGTTTTGGACAGCACTATGGCTACACCTTC
CDR3aa: CASSFGQHYGYTF

v_gene: TRBV2
j_gene: TRBJ1-1
abundance: .
d_gene: .
CDR3nt: TGTGCCAGCTGCCATAGGGGGGGCACTGAAGCTTTCTTT
CDR3aa: CASCHRGGTEAFF

v_gene: TRBV6-5
j_gene: TRBJ1-1
abundance: .
d_gene: .
CDR3nt: TGTGCCAGCAGAGGACGGAACACTGAAGCTTTCTTT
CDR3aa: CASRGRNTEAFF

v_gene: TRBV5-5
j_gene: TRBJ2-2
abundance: .
d_gene: .
CDR3nt: TGTGCCAGCAGCTTTGTGGGGGTCACCGGGGAGCTGTTTTTT
CDR3aa: CASSFVGVTGELFF

v_gene: TRBV3-1/TRBV3-2
j_gene: TRBJ1-6
abundance: .
d_gene: TRBD1
CDR3nt: TGTGCCAGCAGCCCCACTGGACAGGGATTTGGCTCACCCCTCCACTTT
CDR3aa: CASSPTGQGFGSPLHF

v_gene: TRBV19
j_gene: TRBJ1-5
abundance: .
d_gene: .
CDR3nt: TGTGCCAGTAGTATTGTGGGGTTGATTGGCAATCAGCCCCAGCATTTT
CDR3aa: CASSIVGLIGNQPQHF

v_gene: TRBV29-1
j_gene: TRBJ1-1
abundance: .
d_gene: TRBD1
CDR3nt: TGCAGCGCAGCGCAGGGGGGCACTGAAGCTTTCTTT
CDR3aa: CSAAQGGTEAFF

v_gene: TRBV30
j_gene: TRBJ1-5
abundance: .
d_gene: .
CDR3nt: TGTGCCTGGAGTGCCAGGGGAAATCAGCCCCAGCATTTT
CDR3aa: CAWSARGNQPQHF

v_gene: TRBV15
j_gene: TRBJ2-5
abundance: .
d_gene: TRBD2
CDR3nt: TGTGCCACCAGCAGAGATAAACTAGCGGGGGGACCCTTGCTGGCCCAGTACTTC
CDR3aa: CATSRDKLAGGPLLAQYF

v_gene: TRBV6-1
j_gene: TRBJ2-3
abundance: .
d_gene: TRBD2
CDR3nt: TGTGCCAGCAGTGAAGGACTAGCGGGGGGGTTCGATACGCAGTATTTT
CDR3aa: CASSEGLAGGFDTQYF

v_gene: TRBV11-2
j_gene: TRBJ1-6
abundance: .
d_gene: .
CDR3nt: TGTGCCACTGCACCCCGAATCGATTCACCCCTCCACTTT
CDR3aa: CATAPRIDSPLHF

v_gene: TRBV29-1
j_gene: TRBJ1-2
abundance: once
d_gene: .
CDR3nt: TGCAGCGTTGATTCGGGGGACGGCTACACCTTC
CDR3aa: CSVDSGDGYTF

v_gene: TRBV2
j_gene: TRBJ2-2
abundance: .
d_gene: TRBD2
CDR3nt: TGTGCCAGCAGACGACTAGCAGACACCGGGGAGCTGTTTTTT
CDR3aa: CASRRLADTGELFF

v_gene: TRBV19
j_gene: TRBJ1-6
abundance: .
d_gene: TRBD1
CDR3nt: TGTGCCAGTAGTACCTCCGGGACAGGGGTTTCACCCCTCCACTTT
CDR3aa: CASSTSGTGVSPLHF

v_gene: TRBV19
j_gene: TRBJ2-1
abundance: .
d_gene: .
CDR3nt: TGTGCCAGTAGTATATCGGCGGGGAGCTCCTACAATGAGCAGTTCTTC
CDR3aa: CASSISAGSSYNEQFF

v_gene: TRBV28
j_gene: TRBJ2-3
abundance: few
d_gene: TRBD1
CDR3nt: TGTGCCAGCAGTTTGCCGCCGGGACAGGGCACAGATACGCAGTATTTT
CDR3aa: CASSLPPGQGTDTQYF

v_gene: TRBV15
j_gene: TRBJ2-3
abundance: .
d_gene: .
CDR3nt: TGTGCCACCAGGAACCCCCCAGATACGCAGTATTTT
CDR3aa: CATRNPPDTQYF

v_gene: TRBV19
j_gene: TRBJ1-1
abundance: .
d_gene: .
CDR3nt: TGTGCCAGTAGTATCAAGAGTAACACTGAAGCTTTCTTT
CDR3aa: CASSIKSNTEAFF

v_gene: TRBV29-1
j_gene: TRBJ1-1
abundance: .
d_gene: .
CDR3nt: TGCAGCGTTGACGGGAACACTGAAGCTTTCTTT
CDR3aa: CSVDGNTEAFF

v_gene: TRBV7-2
j_gene: TRBJ2-5
abundance: .
d_gene: .
CDR3nt: TGTGCCAGCAGCTTAGTCACACAGCAAGAGACCCAGTACTTC
CDR3aa: CASSLVTQQETQYF

v_gene: TRBV3-1/TRBV3-2
j_gene: TRBJ2-5
abundance: few
d_gene: .
CDR3nt: TGTGCCAGCAGCCAAGATTCAGCGGCAAAAGAGACCCAGTACTTC
CDR3aa: CASSQDSAAKETQYF

v_gene: TRBV11-3
j_gene: TRBJ2-4
abundance: .
d_gene: .
CDR3nt: TGTGCCAGCAGCTTAAGCTCCGACGGAAACATTCAGTACTTC
CDR3aa: CASSLSSDGNIQYF

v_gene: TRBV5-6
j_gene: TRBJ1-6
abundance: once
d_gene: TRBD1
CDR3nt: TGTGCCAGCAGCGGGGACAGGGGGCCTTCACCCCTCCACTTT
CDR3aa: CASSGDRGPSPLHF

v_gene: TRBV7-2
j_gene: TRBJ1-1
abundance: .
d_gene: .
CDR3nt: TGTGCCAGCAGCTTAGCGGAACGGGCTGAAGCTTTCTTT
CDR3aa: CASSLAERAEAFF

v_gene: TRBV7-2
j_gene: TRBJ2-3
abundance: .
d_gene: TRBD2
CDR3nt: TGTGCCAGCAGCCTTACCGCGGGGGGGGCCACAGATACGCAGTATTTT
CDR3aa: CASSLTAGGATDTQYF

v_gene: TRBV6-2/TRBV6-3
j_gene: TRBJ2-3
abundance: .
d_gene: .
CDR3nt: TGTGCCAGCAGTCGCACCTGGGGCACAGATACGCAGTATTTT
CDR3aa: CASSRTWGTDTQYF

v_gene: TRBV5-8
j_gene: TRBJ2-7
abundance: .
d_gene: TRBD1
CDR3nt: TGTGCCAGCAGCTTTGGGACAGGGGTCATGTACGAGCAGTACTTC
CDR3aa: CASSFGTGVMYEQYF

v_gene: TRBV28
j_gene: TRBJ1-3
abundance: .
d_gene: TRBD1
CDR3nt: TGTGCCAGCAATTTCGGGACAGGCTCTGGAAACACCATATATTTT
CDR3aa: CASNFGTGSGNTIYF

v_gene: TRBV24-1
j_gene: TRBJ1-5
abundance: .
d_gene: .
CDR3nt: TGTGCCACCAGTGAGAGGTCATACAATCAGCCCCAGCATTTT
CDR3aa: CATSERSYNQPQHF

v_gene: TRBV28
j_gene: TRBJ1-5
abundance: .
d_gene: .
CDR3nt: TGTGCCAGCAGTGACATGAATCAGCCCCAGCATTTT
CDR3aa: CASSDMNQPQHF

v_gene: TRBV27
j_gene: TRBJ1-1
abundance: .
d_gene: TRBD1
CDR3nt: TGTGCCAGCAGTTTATCCCGGACAGGGATCGGAGCTTTCTTT
CDR3aa: CASSLSRTGIGAFF

v_gene: TRBV2
j_gene: TRBJ1-5
abundance: .
d_gene: .
CDR3nt: TGTGCCAGCAGTGAAAGAACGGGGGCCCCGTTATCAAATCAGCCCCAGCATTTT
CDR3aa: CASSERTGAPLSNQPQHF

v_gene: TRBV7-2
j_gene: TRBJ1-3
abundance: .
d_gene: .
CDR3nt: TGTGCCAGCAGATCTCAGTCGGGAAACACCATATATTTT
CDR3aa: CASRSQSGNTIYF

v_gene: TRBV3-1/TRBV3-2
j_gene: TRBJ2-3
abundance: .
d_gene: .
CDR3nt: TGTGCCAGCAGCCCACAAGCGGCAGATACGCAGTATTTT
CDR3aa: CASSPQAADTQYF

v_gene: TRBV7-3
j_gene: TRBJ1-4
abundance: .
d_gene: .
CDR3nt: TGTGCCAGCAGTACCTATGGGGCTGAAAAACTGTTTTTT
CDR3aa: CASSTYGAEKLFF

v_gene: TRBV12-3/TRBV12-4
j_gene: TRBJ1-5
abundance: .
d_gene: .
CDR3nt: TGTGCCAGCAGTTTAGGGGGCCAGCCCCAGCATTTT
CDR3aa: CASSLGGQPQHF

v_gene: TRBV7-9
j_gene: TRBJ2-5
abundance: .
d_gene: .
CDR3nt: TGTGCCAGCACCGACCTTCTGGGGCAAGAGACCCAGTACTTC
CDR3aa: CASTDLLGQETQYF

v_gene: TRBV9
j_gene: TRBJ2-2
abundance: once
d_gene: .
CDR3nt: TGTGCCAGCAGCGTAGGGGGAGGCCTGGCCGGGGAGCTGTTTTTT
CDR3aa: CASSVGGGLAGELFF

v_gene: TRBV28
j_gene: TRBJ1-1
abundance: .
d_gene: TRBD1
CDR3nt: TGTGCCAGCAGTCCCGGGACAGACGTGAGGGACACTGAAGCTTTCTTT
CDR3aa: CASSPGTDVRDTEAFF

v_gene: TRBV9
j_gene: TRBJ2-2
abundance: .
d_gene: TRBD2
CDR3nt: TGTGCCAGCAGCCCCTATCCTCTCGCGGGAGGGGACACCGGGGAGCTGTTTTTT
CDR3aa: CASSPYPLAGGDTGELFF

v_gene: TRBV9
j_gene: TRBJ1-6
abundance: .
d_gene: .
CDR3nt: TGTGCCAGCAGCGTGGGCCAAGATTCACCCCTCCACTTT
CDR3aa: CASSVGQDSPLHF

v_gene: TRBV11-1
j_gene: TRBJ1-4
abundance: many
d_gene: .
CDR3nt: TGTGCCAGCAGCTTATCATCCGGGGTGGACGAAAAACTGTTTTTT
CDR3aa: CASSLSSGVDEKLFF

v_gene: TRBV5-1
j_gene: TRBJ2-2
abundance: .
d_gene: TRBD1
CDR3nt: TGCGCCAGCAGCTTGGACAGGGGGTACACCGGGGAGCTGTTTTTT
CDR3aa: CASSLDRGYTGELFF

v_gene: TRBV23-1
j_gene: TRBJ1-2
abundance: .
d_gene: .
CDR3nt: TGCGCCAGTGTTTACCTGGGGACGAATGGCTACACCTTC
CDR3aa: CASVYLGTNGYTF

v_gene: TRBV7-2
j_gene: TRBJ1-2
abundance: once
d_gene: .
CDR3nt: TGTGCCAGCAGCCTGAGCAGCAGTCTTGGCTATGGCTACACCTTC
CDR3aa: CASSLSSSLGYGYTF

v_gene: TRBV12-2
j_gene: TRBJ1-5
abundance: .
d_gene: .
CDR3nt: TGTGCAAGTCGCTTCCCGGACAGGGGTCCATATAGCAATCAGCCCCAGCATTTT
CDR3aa: CASRFPDRGPYSNQPQHF

v_gene: TRBV6-2/TRBV6-3
j_gene: TRBJ2-1
abundance: .
d_gene: TRBD2
CDR3nt: TGTGCCAGCAGTTACCTGAGCGGGAGGATGGGCAATGAGCAGTTCTTC
CDR3aa: CASSYLSGRMGNEQFF

v_gene: TRBV5-1
j_gene: TRBJ2-7
abundance: .
d_gene: .
CDR3nt: TGCGCCAGCAGCTTGGCCACAGGAACCTACGAGCAGTACTTC
CDR3aa: CASSLATGTYEQYF

v_gene: TRBV5-1
j_gene: TRBJ2-1
abundance: .
d_gene: TRBD2
CDR3nt: TGCGCCAGCAGCGCGGGACTAGCGGGCAATGAGCAGTTCTTC
CDR3aa: CASSAGLAGNEQFF

v_gene: TRBV4-3
j_gene: TRBJ1-1
abundance: .
d_gene: TRBD1
CDR3nt: TGCGCCAGCAGCCAAGATGTCGTTTTATCGACAGGGATGAACACTGAAGCTTTCTTT
CDR3aa: CASSQDVVLSTGMNTEAFF